The 31 T cell receptor beta chains given below trace back to one sample, sequenced in a study of T cell repertoires in cytomegalovirus infection. TCRdb re-called the reads through MiXCR, storing one row per CDR3 protein. This table has around 750,000 distinct CDR3 sequences, approximately 29% appearing once. Their antigen targets remain unknown. This specimen was cultured CD8+ T cells from PBMCs, taken from culture after CMV antigen stimulation. The receptors were sampled from a human donor in good health (CMV status not recorded). Some clones in this sample may be carry-over from other donors' samples.

At least ten counts were recorded for this clonotype. This chain joins TRBV7-2 and TRBJ2-7; D unclear. The CDR3 extends over 12 amino acids. Germline V lookup: CDR1 SGHTA, CDR2 FQGNSA. The V gene lost 5 bases and the J gene lost 7 bases, with 12 bases spanning the gap. The CDR3 spells CASSPRVLEQYF. DNA of the CDR3: TGTGCCAGCAGCCCCCGTGTGTTGGAGCAGTACTTC.

This chain uses TRBV29-1 with TRBJ2-3; TRBD2 matches at 9 bases. The CDR3 contains 16 residues. With 0 bases clipped from V and 1 base from J, the junction kept 5 bases outside the gene matches. CDR1 SQVTM and CDR2 ANQGSEA come from the germline V gene. CDR3 nucleotide sequence: TGCAGCGTTGAAGATGTAGCGGGGGAGCGCACAGATACGCAGTATTTT. Translation gives CSVEDVAGERTDTQYF.

This clonotype was found a few times. The chain uses TRBV7-9 and TRBJ1-2; TRBD1 is a possible D gene (6 bases). Between the trimmed V and J ends, which lost 5 bases and 6 bases, there was a span of 19 bases. In germline, CDR1 is SEHNR, CDR2 FQNEAQ (reference sequence). The CDR3 has 15 amino acids. The CDR3 DNA follows: TGTGCCAGCAGCCCTTTGACAGGCCCCGGGAATGGCTACACCTTC. It translates to CASSPLTGPGNGYTF.

This chain links TRBV2 with TRBJ1-2; D is uncertain. Trimming took off 7 bases at V and 4 bases at J, with 13 bases between the two ends. The CDR3 is 13 amino acids. Germline lookup yields CDR1 SNHLY and CDR2 FYNNEI. The CDR3 DNA sequence: TGTGCCAGCATGGGAGAGGAGGGCTATGGCTACACCTTC. Protein product: CASMGEEGYGYTF. Together with reference TRBV2 and TRBJ1-2, the CDR3 gives the full variable domain: EPEVTQTPSHQVTQMGQEVILRCVPISNHLYFYWYRQILGQKVEFLVSFYNNEISEKSEIFDDQFSVERPDGSNFTLKIRSTKLEDSAMYFCASMGEEGYGYTFGSGTRLTVV.

The genes are TRBV4-1 and TRBJ2-7; 13 bases fit TRBD2. The germline gives CDR1 MGHRA, CDR2 YSYEKL. Losses at the gene ends were 4 bases for V and 5 bases for J; bases not matched to a gene: 5. The CDR3 is 15 amino acids. CDR3 nucleotides: TGCGCCAGCAGCCCACTAGCGGGGGGGATCAACGAGCAGTACTTC. Protein: CASSPLAGGINEQYF.

There are many counts of this clonotype. The DNA of the CDR3 is TGTGCCATCAGTGTTTCATGGGCGCCCACAGATACGCAGTATTTT. It codes for CAISVSWAPTDTQYF. The chain combines TRBV10-3 with TRBJ2-3; no firm D call. Looked up from germline, CDR1 is ENHRY and CDR2 is SYGVKD. V dropped 4 bases and J dropped 2 bases, with 13 bases sitting between them. This CDR3 has 15 residues.

This clonotype was seen more than once but under ten times. This chain uses TRBV12-3 or TRBV12-4 with TRBJ1-2; the D gene is possibly TRBD1 (6 bases). This CDR3 is 13 amino acids long. Trimming left V 7 bases short and J 6 bases short, with 15 bases between. CDR3 DNA sequence: TGTGCCAGCACCCTTACAGGGAGCGATGGCTACACCTTC. This gives the protein CASTLTGSDGYTF.

The chain recombines TRBV6-5 with TRBJ2-5; a possible D gene is TRBD1 (6 bases). Germline V CDR1 and CDR2: MNHEY, SVGAGI. V was cut by 5 bases and J by 14 bases, with 21 bases left in between. The CDR3 spans 13 residues. CDR3 bases: TGTGCCAGCAGTCTGTCGGACAGCCTTCTCAACTACTTC. It is translated as CASSLSDSLLNYF.

This clonotype was detected only a few times. A junction boundary mismatches the germline segment, possibly from a read error. The J gene is TRBJ1-5, the V gene TRBV20-1; D may be TRBD1 (5 bases). Germline values: CDR1 DFQATT, CDR2 SNEGSKA (reference sequence). The CDR3 sequence is 15 residues long. The CDR3 DNA sequence: TGCAGTGATAGACCCCTTTGGGGGAAGGATCAGCCCCAGCATTTT. Its translation is CSDRPLWGKDQPQHF.

The chain employs TRBV7-9 and TRBJ1-1; 9 bases match TRBD1. V was clipped by 4 bases and J by 5 bases; unmatched bases: 8. This CDR3 is 15 amino acids long. CDR1 is SEHNR, CDR2 FQNEAQ, per germline (reference sequence). The CDR3 here is CASSSLKGTGTEAFF. For the CDR3, the DNA is TGTGCCAGCAGCTCCCTAAAAGGGACAGGGACTGAAGCTTTCTTT.

In its sample, this clonotype was seen a few times. The chain carries TRBV7-8 and TRBJ1-4; D gene ambiguous. The CDR3 is 19 residues long. Germline V gene lookup returns CDR1 SGHVS and CDR2 FQNEAQ. The V gene lost 0 bases and the J gene lost 7 bases, with 24 bases spanning the gap. The CDR3 sequence: CASSLALDVTIGLSEKLFF. DNA of the CDR3: TGTGCCAGCAGCTTAGCGCTTGACGTGACCATCGGCCTTAGTGAAAAACTGTTTTTT.

This chain uses TRBV6-2 or TRBV6-3 with TRBJ2-3, with TRBD1 matching 9 bases. Germline V gene sequence: CDR1 MNHEY, CDR2 SVGEGT. V was clipped by 2 bases and J by 5 bases; unmatched bases: 5. The CDR3 consists of 15 residues. Here the CDR3 reads CASSYLGTGRDTQYF. The CDR3 nucleotides read TGTGCCAGCAGTTACCTCGGGACAGGGAGAGATACGCAGTATTTT.

V is TRBV7-6 and J is TRBJ2-3; TRBD1 might be the D (5 bases). Germline CDR1 and CDR2: SGHVS and FNYEAQ. CDR3 length: 13 amino acids. The germline V and J ends were trimmed by 5 bases and 5 bases, with 11 bases remaining between them. DNA for the CDR3: TGTGCCAGCAGCATGGGGCAAGTAGATACGCAGTATTTT. Amino acids: CASSMGQVDTQYF.

The rearrangement uses TRBV15 and TRBJ2-1; a weak D match, TRBD2 (5 bases). The CDR3 totals 12 residues. Germline assignment: CDR1 LNHNV and CDR2 YYDKDF (reference sequence). The V gene lost 5 bases and the J gene lost 12 bases, with 14 bases spanning the gap. The CDR3, as DNA: TGTGCCACCAGCGGGGAGTCATCGGGGCAGTTCTTC. As protein: CATSGESSGQFF.

This clonotype was detected only a few times. The chain carries TRBV7-9 and TRBJ1-5, with D tentatively TRBD1 (5 bases). The CDR3 sequence is 17 residues long. Trimming shortened V by 5 bases and J by 0 bases, and 17 bases separated the two germline ends. Germline lookup yields CDR1 SEHNR and CDR2 FQNEAQ (reference sequence). This CDR3 reads CASSPAEWGHSNQPQHF. The DNA of the CDR3 is TGTGCCAGCAGCCCCGCTGAGTGGGGCCATAGCAATCAGCCCCAGCATTTT. Drawing the rest from reference TRBV7-9 and TRBJ1-5, the complete variable domain is DTGVSQNPRHKITKRGQNVTFRCDPISEHNRLYWYRQTLGQGPEFLTYFQNEAQLEKSRLLSDRFSAERPKGSFSTLEIQRTEQGDSAMYLCASSPAEWGHSNQPQHFGDGTRLSIL.

This chain connects TRBV6-5 to TRBJ1-1, with a possible D match to TRBD1 (5 bases). V was trimmed by 6 bases and J by 3 bases, leaving 14 bases between them. This CDR3 is 14 amino acids long. The germline CDR1 and CDR2 sequences are MNHEY and SVGAGI. The CDR3 nucleotides are TGTGCCAGCAGCCGTAACCCGGGGGACACTGAAGCTTTCTTT. Encoded protein: CASSRNPGDTEAFF.

This clonotype was found a few times. V gene TRBV6-6 combines with J gene TRBJ1-5; maybe TRBD1 (5 bases). V was clipped by 7 bases and J by 0 bases, with 13 bases between them. Germline V lookup: CDR1 MNHNY, CDR2 SVGAGI (reference sequence). The CDR3 has 15 amino acids. CDR3 DNA: TGTGCCAGCATTATACGGGACGGTAGCAATCAGCCCCAGCATTTT. Residues: CASIIRDGSNQPQHF.

The genes are TRBV19 and TRBJ2-1; TRBD2 might be the D (7 bases). V was shortened by 1 base and J by 3 bases, with 10 bases between the two germline ends. Germline CDR1 and CDR2: LNHDA and SQIVND (reference sequence). CDR3 size: 15 residues. CDR3 residues: CASSIAGGLYNEQFF. Written as DNA, the CDR3 is TGTGCCAGTAGTATAGCGGGGGGCCTCTACAATGAGCAGTTCTTC.

The rearrangement links TRBV20-1 to TRBJ1-2, with TRBD1 matching over 7 bases. The length of the CDR3 is 15 residues. The germline gives CDR1 DFQATT, CDR2 SNEGSKA (reference sequence). Written as DNA, the CDR3 is TGCAACGCCCGGGACAGTCTATCTTTTAACTATGGCTACACCTTC. It translates to CNARDSLSFNYGYTF.

This clonotype was found a few times. The chain couples TRBV14 to TRBJ2-7, with D unclear. Germline CDR1 reads SGHDN; CDR2 reads FVKESK. Between the trimmed V and J ends, which lost 3 bases and 1 base, there was a span of 7 bases. The length of the CDR3 is 13 residues. CDR3 nucleotide sequence: TGTGCCAGCAGCCATTTACTTTCCTACGAGCAGTACTTC. Residues: CASSHLLSYEQYF.

This clonotype was counted between two and nine times. The chain links TRBV3-1 to TRBJ1-6; the D is unclear. Germline V gene sequence: CDR1 LGHDT, CDR2 YNNKEL (reference sequence). The CDR3 consists of 16 residues. Trimming cost V 5 bases and J 7 bases, with 18 bases left between them. CDR3 protein: CASSNRPGYYNSPLHF. In nucleotides, the CDR3 is TGTGCCAGCAGCAATCGTCCGGGATACTACAATTCACCCCTCCACTTT.

This clonotype was picked up one time. One end of the junction is discordant with germline, which a read error may explain. The CDR3 is CTSSPYELASRETQYF. CDR3 nucleotide sequence: TGTACCAGTAGCCCTTACGAGCTCGCAAGCAGGGAGACCCAGTACTTC. The chain recombines TRBV19 with TRBJ2-5; D uncertain. The CDR3 consists of 16 residues. The V gene's germline CDR1 is LNHDA and CDR2 SQIVND (reference sequence).

The chain joins TRBV11-2 to TRBJ2-1; D remains unclear. V lost 0 bases and J lost 9, with 12 bases in between. The length of the CDR3 is 14 residues. Germline V lookup: CDR1 SGHAT, CDR2 FQNNGV. The CDR3 is CASSLDLGRGEQFF. The CDR3 DNA is TGTGCCAGCAGCTTAGATCTTGGGCGTGGTGAGCAGTTCTTC.

This rearrangement joins TRBV23-1 to TRBJ1-2; D unresolved. TRBV23-1 is known as an ORF, though its function is uncertain. This CDR3 spans 11 amino acids. Trimming shortened V by 10 bases and J by 8 bases, and 14 bases separated the two germline ends. This chain's CDR3 is CATSDVQGYTF. The CDR3 DNA sequence: TGCGCCACCTCGGACGTGCAGGGCTACACCTTC.

This clonotype was counted between two and nine times. The chain employs TRBV7-9 and TRBJ2-7; 9 positions agree with TRBD2. This CDR3 contains 20 residues. Germline V CDR1 and CDR2: SEHNR, FQNEAQ (reference sequence). The ends lost 0 bases at V and 5 bases at J; junction bases unmatched: 20. CDR3 DNA: TGTGCCAGCAGCTTAGCGCTCGGGGTAGCGGGGGACCGACTAGAAGACGAGCAGTACTTC. This gives the protein CASSLALGVAGDRLEDEQYF.

This chain uses TRBV7-2 with TRBJ2-2; D possibly corresponds to TRBD1 (6 bases). The CDR3 has 15 residues. Trimming took 3 bases from V and 1 from J, leaving 9 bases between them. From germline, CDR1 is SGHTA and CDR2 FQGNSA. CDR3: CASSFTTGNTGELFF. The CDR3, as DNA: TGTGCCAGCAGCTTTACGACAGGGAACACCGGGGAGCTGTTTTTT.

V and J are TRBV5-1 and TRBJ2-1; D is possibly TRBD1 (5 bases). The CDR3 is 16 amino acids. Germline CDR1 SGHRS, CDR2 YFSETQ. The V end lost 2 bases, the J end lost 1 base, and 13 bases lay between the germline ends. The CDR3 sequence: CASSFMVDRSYNEQFF. Here the CDR3 DNA reads TGCGCCAGCAGCTTTATGGTCGACAGATCCTACAATGAGCAGTTCTTC.

The chain is built from TRBV5-6 and TRBJ1-6; 7 bases fit TRBD1. Germline assignment: CDR1 SGHDT and CDR2 YYEEEE. J gave up 3 bases and V 4 bases, and 4 bases lay outside the gene matches. This CDR3 spans 15 amino acids. The CDR3 DNA follows: TGTGCCAGCAGCGAGGGACAGTTCTATAATTCACCCCTCCACTTT. Translating gives CASSEGQFYNSPLHF.

The V and J genes are TRBV7-2 and TRBJ2-1, with 7 bases fitting TRBD2. Per the germline V gene, CDR1 is SGHTA and CDR2 is FQGNSA. This CDR3 is built from 15 residues. J was trimmed by 3 bases and V by 1 base; bases with no gene match: 3. The CDR3 DNA follows: TGTGCCAGCAGCTTAGAACTAGCGAGCTACAATGAGCAGTTCTTC. Its translation is CASSLELASYNEQFF.

The sample holds a few counts of this clonotype. The chain links TRBV4-1 to TRBJ2-7; 8 bases align to TRBD1. The CDR3 is 15 residues long. Germline V gives CDR1 MGHRA, CDR2 YSYEKL. The junction had 8 bases not matched to a gene; V was cut back by 0 bases and J by 7 bases. CDR3: CASSQDQGAAREQYF. CDR3 DNA sequence: TGCGCCAGCAGCCAAGACCAGGGGGCCGCCCGGGAGCAGTACTTC.

In its sample, this clonotype was seen a few times. As DNA, the CDR3 is TGTGCCAGCAGCCACGACTTCACTAGCGGGCTAAACACCGGGGAGCTGTTTTTT. It is translated as CASSHDFTSGLNTGELFF. The chain is built from TRBV7-9 and TRBJ2-2; 9 bases agree with TRBD2. The junction had 12 bases not matched to a gene; V was cut back by 5 bases and J by 2 bases. The CDR3 consists of 18 residues. Germline V gene lookup returns CDR1 SEHNR and CDR2 FQNEAQ (reference sequence).